The source of this T cell receptor beta chain is a study of blood T cell repertoires in COVID-19. Looking at the study overall: The cDNA or gDNA used as material had been derived from T cells, B-cell-depleted T cells, or PBMCs.

Authors' methods: The assay estimated nucleated cells by amplifying reference gene primers. Clones were sequenced by immunoSEQ multiplex PCR, and TCRdb holds only the in-frame ones, with some missing. From that table come the V and J calls and clone size; the DNA was used to work out D and trimming. Among around 250,000 clones listed, around 89% were seen once. The V gene lost 2 bases and the J gene lost 8 bases, with 12 bases spanning the gap. Germline values: CDR1 LGHDT, CDR2 YNNKEL (reference sequence). The CDR3 has 13 amino acids. Recruitment covered about 25 US areas and drew participants whose ages spanned roughly 18 to 100 years. This clone has a single count.

The chain is built from TRBV3-1 (or the pseudogene TRBV3-2) and TRBJ1-2; TRBD1 might be the D (5 bases). The source material was PBMCs or T cells enriched from blood (not recorded which). The clonotype was recovered from a middle-aged man who had been exposed to COVID-19. CDR3 sequence: CASSQPGGSGYTF. The CDR3 bases are TGTGCCAGCAGCCAACCCGGGGGGAGCGGCTACACCTTC.